This is a list of T cell receptor beta chains from one sample in a study of T cell repertoires in cytomegalovirus infection. Each CDR3 protein gets one entry after TCRdb re-called the reads with MiXCR. This table has 200,000 to 250,000 distinct CDR3 sequences, approximately 6.7% appearing once. Sample: PBMCs. The source is a human donor in good health (CMV status not recorded). Some clones in this sample may be carry-over from other donors' samples. Both conserved end residues are part of each CDR3. The D gene is left open where the match is weak. Only some rows state a clone size, as once, few, many or a class for expanded clones.

TGTGCCAGCAGCCTACGACAGACGGAGACCCAGTACTTC | CASSLRQTETQYF | TRBV7-2 | many | TRBJ2-5 | .
TGTGCCAGCAGGGGATCAGGAAACACCATATATTTT | CASRGSGNTIYF | TRBV12-3/TRBV12-4 | many | TRBJ1-3 | .
TGTGCCAGTAGTATGGACAGTCAGAACACTGAAGCTTTCTTT | CASSMDSQNTEAFF | TRBV19 | few | TRBJ1-1 | .
TGTGCCAGCAGCCAAATCAAGGGACAGTGGAATGAAAAACTGTTTTTT | CASSQIKGQWNEKLFF | TRBV14 | many | TRBJ1-4 | TRBD1
TGCGCCAGCAGCTTGGACAGTCCGAGCTCCTACGAGCAGTACTTC | CASSLDSPSSYEQYF | TRBV5-1 | few | TRBJ2-7 | .
TGTGCCAGCTCACCCTTGGGAGACGAGCAGTACTTC | CASSPLGDEQYF | TRBV18 | many | TRBJ2-7 | .
TGTGCCAGCAGCTTAGATCGCCTAGCGGGGACAAATGAGCAGTTCTTC | CASSLDRLAGTNEQFF | TRBV7-9 | many | TRBJ2-1 | TRBD2
TGTGCCAGCAGTTCTGAAATACCGAGGGGGGTTGGCTACACCTTC | CASSSEIPRGVGYTF | TRBV28 | many | TRBJ1-2 | .
TGTGCCAGCAGCTTCCTGTCCACCCTTGTGACCAAGGACGAGCAGTACTTC | CASSFLSTLVTKDEQYF | TRBV7-2 | many | TRBJ2-7 | .
TGTGCCAGCAGTTATTCGACAGGGGCGATCACTGAAGCTTTCTTT | CASSYSTGAITEAFF | TRBV6-5 | few | TRBJ1-1 | TRBD1
TGTGCCAGCAGACGCGATGTCGGTTGGGGCTACACCTTC | CASRRDVGWGYTF | TRBV28 | many | TRBJ1-2 | .
TGTGCCAGCAGCCCCTCTAGCGGGGGCCTCTACGAGCAGTACTTC | CASSPSSGGLYEQYF | TRBV28 | . | TRBJ2-7 | TRBD2
TGTGCCAGCAGTTTCACGGCAGGGGCGGGCGGGGAGCTGTTTTTT | CASSFTAGAGGELFF | TRBV12-3/TRBV12-4 | . | TRBJ2-2 | .
TGTGCCACGTGGGGAGGTTCTGGCAATCAGCCCCAGCATTTT | CATWGGSGNQPQHF | TRBV10-3 | many | TRBJ1-5 | .
TGTGCCAGCAGCCAGACCTCGTGGCAGTTCTTC | CASSQTSWQFF | TRBV14 | many | TRBJ2-1 | .
TGTGCCACGGACGCCGGGACACAGACTATCAATCAGCCCCAGCATTTT | CATDAGTQTINQPQHF | TRBV15 | many | TRBJ1-5 | .
TGTTCCTCAGCCCACAAACAGCCACCGCAAGAGACCCAGTACTTC | CSSAHKQPPQETQYF | TRBV13 | many | TRBJ2-5 | .
TGTGCCAGCAGCTTATTGGGGCCTAGCGGTTCACCCCTCCACTTT | CASSLLGPSGSPLHF | TRBV7-2 | many | TRBJ1-6 | .
TGTGCCAGCAGCACCGTTCGGGTTGCGAACACCGGGGAGCTGTTTTTT | CASSTVRVANTGELFF | TRBV9 | many | TRBJ2-2 | .
TGTGCCATCAGTGAGTCTTCATACGAGCAGTACTTC | CAISESSYEQYF | TRBV10-3 | few | TRBJ2-7 | .
TGTGCCAGCAGAGAGAGCCTACAAGAGACCCAGTACTTC | CASRESLQETQYF | TRBV7-8 | many | TRBJ2-5 | .
TGCAGTGTCCCGACTAGCAGGGGGGTAGGGGAGACCCAGTACTTC | CSVPTSRGVGETQYF | TRBV20-1 | . | TRBJ2-5 | .
TGTGCCAGCAGCTTAGCGGGGGGGTTCTACAATGAGCAGTTCTTC | CASSLAGGFYNEQFF | TRBV7-8 | many | TRBJ2-1 | TRBD2
TGTGCCAGCAGGAACAGGGGTGATGGCAATCAGCCCCAGCATTTT | CASRNRGDGNQPQHF | TRBV6-2/TRBV6-3 | few | TRBJ1-5 | TRBD1
TGTGCCAGCAGCTTAGGGACGGGACAGAACACTGAAGCTTTCTTT | CASSLGTGQNTEAFF | TRBV13 | many | TRBJ1-1 | .
TGTGCCTGGAGTACTGGACAGGGCCGTTATGGCTACACCTTC | CAWSTGQGRYGYTF | TRBV30 | few | TRBJ1-2 | TRBD1
TGTGCCAGCAGCTTACAGGGACTGAGCTCTGGGGCCAACGTCCTGACTTTC | CASSLQGLSSGANVLTF | TRBV7-2 | many | TRBJ2-6 | .
TGTGCCAGCAGCCAAGTGGGGGCTGGGGCCAACGTCCTGACTTTC | CASSQVGAGANVLTF | TRBV14 | many | TRBJ2-6 | .
TGTGCCAGCAGTTACTCTTTAATGGGGGGGAACACTGAAGCTTTCTTT | CASSYSLMGGNTEAFF | TRBV6-5 | many | TRBJ1-1 | .
TGCGCCAGCAGCCAAGGGACAGTTCCTAACTATGGCTACACCTTC | CASSQGTVPNYGYTF | TRBV4-1 | many | TRBJ1-2 | .
TGTGCCAGCATTCAGGGAGGTAGGGCTGAAGCTTTCTTT | CASIQGGRAEAFF | TRBV28 | . | TRBJ1-1 | .
TGTGCCAGTAGATGGACCGCGAACACCGGGGAGCTGTTTTTT | CASRWTANTGELFF | TRBV19 | many | TRBJ2-2 | .
TGTGCCAGCAGCTTACAGGGGGCCCATTACGAGCAGTACTTC | CASSLQGAHYEQYF | TRBV7-2 | many | TRBJ2-7 | TRBD1
TGTGCCAGCAGCTACCTAGCAGGGGCAGGTTCACCCCTCCACTTT | CASSYLAGAGSPLHF | TRBV6-2/TRBV6-3 | many | TRBJ1-6 | .
TGTGCCAGCAGCCAAGAGGCCTCCGGGACAGCCTACGAGCAGTACTTC | CASSQEASGTAYEQYF | TRBV4-2 | . | TRBJ2-7 | TRBD1
TGTGCCAGCACCAACACACGACTAGCGGGGGGCTTCACCGGGGAGCTGTTTTTT | CASTNTRLAGGFTGELFF | TRBV4-2 | many | TRBJ2-2 | TRBD2
TGTGCCAGCAGTCCCTCGTGGAGGGGGCAGTTCTTC | CASSPSWRGQFF | TRBV28 | many | TRBJ2-1 | .
TGTGCCAGTGCCCAAAAGAGGAACACTGAAGCTTTCTTT | CASAQKRNTEAFF | TRBV19 | many | TRBJ1-1 | .
TGCAGTGCTAGAAACCTCACAGATACGCAGTATTTT | CSARNLTDTQYF | TRBV20-1 | few | TRBJ2-3 | .
TGTGCCAGTAGTATAGATCGGGCAGCCGAGCAGTACTTC | CASSIDRAAEQYF | TRBV19 | many | TRBJ2-7 | .
TGTGCCAGTAGTAGGGACAGGGGCTGCGAGCAGTACTTC | CASSRDRGCEQYF | TRBV19 | . | TRBJ2-7 | TRBD1
TGTGCCAGCAGTTATGACACCAAAAACATTCAGTACTTC | CASSYDTKNIQYF | TRBV12-3/TRBV12-4 | many | TRBJ2-4 | .
TGTGCCAGCAGCCCCGGGACTAGCGGGGGCAATGAGCAGTTCTTC | CASSPGTSGGNEQFF | TRBV3-1 | few | TRBJ2-1 | TRBD2
TGCGCCAGCAGCTTAGCGACTGGAGTGAGGGACAGGGGAGCGGATACGCAGTATTTT | CASSLATGVRDRGADTQYF | TRBV5-1 | many | TRBJ2-3 | TRBD1
TGTGCCAGCAGTTACCGTGGACAGGGGGCGCGAACCGGGGAGCTGTTTTTT | CASSYRGQGARTGELFF | TRBV6-2/TRBV6-3 | many | TRBJ2-2 | TRBD1
TGTGCCAGCAGCCCCTGGACACAGCTAAATGAGCAGTTCTTC | CASSPWTQLNEQFF | TRBV5-6 | many | TRBJ2-1 | .
TGTGCCAGCAGCTTAGTCACTGGGACAGGGGCCGATGAAAAACTGTTTTTT | CASSLVTGTGADEKLFF | TRBV7-2 | many | TRBJ1-4 | TRBD1
TGTGCCAGCAGTGAAGCCGGAGGGGCAGAGCCCCAGCATTTT | CASSEAGGAEPQHF | TRBV6-1 | many | TRBJ1-5 | .